This T cell receptor (beta chain) was documented in a study of cytomegalovirus exposure and HLA in healthy donors. On the study more broadly: HLA-typed donors contributed 80 million or so unique TCRs, which were held in an early data release.

The PCR contained 60 Vbeta and 13 Jbeta primers. Data came from immunoSEQ multiplex PCR; TCRdb stores just in-frame clones and leaves some out. This sample has about 170,000 clones, with approximately 79% found just once. Germline V CDR1 and CDR2: SNHLY, FYNNEI. The junction had 4 bases not matched to a gene; V was cut back by 5 bases and J by 1 base. CDR3 size: 16 residues. The chain employs TRBV2 and TRBJ1-3; 11 bases fit TRBD1. The sequencing input was PBMCs. The sequence was obtained from a woman aged 45-60 years in good health and CMV-seropositive. The CDR3 sequence: CASSFGQGASGNTIYF. CDR3 in DNA: TGTGCCAGCAGTTTTGGACAGGGGGCATCTGGAAACACCATATATTTT.